The rows below give T cell receptor beta chains drawn from one sample of a study of T cells in Graves' hyperthyroidism and ophthalmopathy. TCRdb itself ran the multiplex PCR reads through MiXCR, one entry per CDR3 protein. The table records roughly 300,000 distinct CDR3 sequences, 25% of them present only once. Material: blood. Receptors originate from a man in his forties with Graves' hyperthyroidism that later progressed to Graves' ophthalmopathy. Each CDR3 is given with its conserved first and last residue. A D gene is named only where the DNA matches it firmly. The size of a clone is reported for some rows only, either as once, few or many, or as a class for expanded clones.

clone size: many; D gene: TRBD1; J gene: TRBJ1-2; V gene: TRBV7-3; CDR3 protein: CASSPRTGRDGYTF; CDR3 DNA: TGTGCCAGCAGCCCAAGGACAGGGAGGGATGGCTACACCTTC
clone size: many; D gene: TRBD1; J gene: TRBJ2-7; V gene: TRBV28; CDR3 protein: CASSAHPGQGAREQYF; CDR3 DNA: TGTGCCAGCAGCGCCCACCCGGGACAGGGGGCGAGGGAGCAGTACTTC
clone size: .; D gene: TRBD1; J gene: TRBJ1-2; V gene: TRBV30; CDR3 protein: CAWATGSYGYTF; CDR3 DNA: TGTGCCTGGGCGACAGGGAGCTATGGCTACACCTTC
clone size: many; D gene: TRBD1; J gene: TRBJ2-2; V gene: TRBV5-1; CDR3 protein: CASSLAVTGSTGELFF; CDR3 DNA: TGCGCCAGCAGCTTGGCCGTGACAGGGAGCACCGGGGAGCTGTTTTTT
clone size: .; D gene: TRBD2; J gene: TRBJ2-7; V gene: TRBV20-1; CDR3 protein: CSALAGGNYEQYF; CDR3 DNA: TGCAGTGCTTTAGCGGGAGGGAACTACGAGCAGTACTTC
clone size: many; D gene: TRBD2; J gene: TRBJ2-5; V gene: TRBV11-3; CDR3 protein: CASSSLRAGIKETQYF; CDR3 DNA: TGTGCCAGCAGCTCCCTACGAGCGGGAATAAAAGAGACCCAGTACTTC
clone size: many; D gene: TRBD1; J gene: TRBJ2-2; V gene: TRBV6-1; CDR3 protein: CASSEQGADTGELFF; CDR3 DNA: TGTGCCAGCAGTGAACAGGGGGCAGACACCGGGGAGCTGTTTTTT
clone size: many; D gene: TRBD2; J gene: TRBJ2-7; V gene: TRBV6-1; CDR3 protein: CASSAPTSGHYEQYF; CDR3 DNA: TGTGCCAGCAGTGCCCCGACTAGCGGACATTACGAGCAGTACTTC
clone size: .; D gene: TRBD1; J gene: TRBJ2-7; V gene: TRBV4-1; CDR3 protein: CASSQTGGGGEQYF; CDR3 DNA: TGCGCCAGCAGCCAGACAGGGGGCGGGGGCGAGCAGTACTTC
clone size: many; D gene: TRBD2; J gene: TRBJ2-7; V gene: TRBV7-9; CDR3 protein: CASSSGTSGNNEQYF; CDR3 DNA: TGTGCCAGCAGTTCCGGGACTAGCGGGAATAACGAGCAGTACTTC
clone size: many; D gene: .; J gene: TRBJ2-3; V gene: TRBV6-1; CDR3 protein: CASSWAGTDTQYF; CDR3 DNA: TGTGCCAGCTCCTGGGCCGGCACAGATACGCAGTATTTT
clone size: many; D gene: .; J gene: TRBJ2-5; V gene: TRBV6-1; CDR3 protein: CASSEATGFETQYF; CDR3 DNA: TGTGCCAGCAGTGAAGCTACAGGTTTTGAGACCCAGTACTTC
clone size: .; D gene: .; J gene: TRBJ2-5; V gene: TRBV5-1; CDR3 protein: CASSNQLGGQETQYF; CDR3 DNA: TGCGCCAGCAGCAACCAACTAGGCGGCCAAGAGACCCAGTACTTC
clone size: many; D gene: TRBD2; J gene: TRBJ2-3; V gene: TRBV20-1; CDR3 protein: CSAVTSVHTSTDTQYF; CDR3 DNA: TGCAGTGCTGTGACTAGCGTTCATACTAGCACAGATACGCAGTATTTT
clone size: many; D gene: .; J gene: TRBJ1-1; V gene: TRBV6-1; CDR3 protein: CASSEGPGVNTEAFF; CDR3 DNA: TGTGCCAGCAGTGAAGGCCCAGGGGTGAACACTGAAGCTTTCTTT
clone size: .; D gene: TRBD1; J gene: TRBJ1-2; V gene: TRBV29-1; CDR3 protein: CSVEDRDRRGGYTF; CDR3 DNA: TGCAGCGTTGAAGACCGGGACAGGAGAGGCGGCTACACCTTC
clone size: .; D gene: .; J gene: TRBJ1-1; V gene: TRBV19; CDR3 protein: CASSLPGMNTEAFF; CDR3 DNA: TGTGCCAGTAGTCTACCAGGGATGAACACTGAAGCTTTCTTT
clone size: many; D gene: .; J gene: TRBJ2-5; V gene: TRBV18; CDR3 protein: CASSPPLRGSGETQYF; CDR3 DNA: TGTGCCAGCTCACCCCCACTGCGAGGGAGTGGAGAGACCCAGTACTTC
clone size: few; D gene: TRBD1; J gene: TRBJ2-7; V gene: TRBV6-2/TRBV6-3; CDR3 protein: CASSPTGEFYEQYF; CDR3 DNA: TGTGCCAGCAGCCCTACAGGGGAGTTCTACGAGCAGTACTTC
clone size: many; D gene: .; J gene: TRBJ2-5; V gene: TRBV7-2; CDR3 protein: CASSFMWTQYF; CDR3 DNA: TGTGCCAGCAGCTTTATGTGGACCCAGTACTTC
clone size: many; D gene: .; J gene: TRBJ2-5; V gene: TRBV24-1; CDR3 protein: CATSDLSPGQETQYF; CDR3 DNA: TGTGCCACCAGTGATTTGTCGCCAGGACAAGAGACCCAGTACTTC
clone size: .; D gene: .; J gene: TRBJ1-1; V gene: TRBV29-1; CDR3 protein: CSGASPSSMNTEAFF; CDR3 DNA: TGCAGCGGAGCGTCGCCCAGTTCCATGAACACTGAAGCTTTCTTT
clone size: .; D gene: .; J gene: TRBJ1-2; V gene: TRBV5-4; CDR3 protein: CASSLVFGPGHRDGYTF; CDR3 DNA: TGTGCCAGCAGCTTGGTTTTCGGGCCCGGTCATCGGGATGGCTACACCTTC
clone size: many; D gene: .; J gene: TRBJ2-7; V gene: TRBV7-8; CDR3 protein: CASSFSFGSTASYEQYF; CDR3 DNA: TGTGCCAGCAGCTTCTCCTTCGGATCGACAGCCTCCTACGAGCAGTACTTC
clone size: many; D gene: .; J gene: TRBJ2-7; V gene: TRBV4-2; CDR3 protein: CASSQGLVGEQYF; CDR3 DNA: TGTGCCAGCAGCCAAGGACTGGTCGGGGAGCAGTACTTC
clone size: many; D gene: TRBD2; J gene: TRBJ2-2; V gene: TRBV5-1; CDR3 protein: CASSLGTSGLPRDTGELFF; CDR3 DNA: TGCGCCAGCAGCTTAGGGACTAGCGGGCTCCCGAGGGACACCGGGGAGCTGTTTTTT
clone size: many; D gene: TRBD1; J gene: TRBJ1-3; V gene: TRBV12-3/TRBV12-4; CDR3 protein: CASRKSDRGDTIYF; CDR3 DNA: TGTGCCAGCAGGAAGTCGGACAGGGGGGACACCATATATTTT
clone size: .; D gene: .; J gene: TRBJ2-2; V gene: TRBV7-9; CDR3 protein: CASSLVIGGELFF; CDR3 DNA: TGTGCCAGCAGCTTAGTAATTGGCGGGGAGCTGTTTTTT
clone size: many; D gene: .; J gene: TRBJ1-1; V gene: TRBV19; CDR3 protein: CASTFLGNTEAFF; CDR3 DNA: TGTGCCAGTACCTTCTTGGGGAACACTGAAGCTTTCTTT
clone size: many; D gene: TRBD2; J gene: TRBJ2-5; V gene: TRBV6-1; CDR3 protein: CASRAIAGPGETQYF; CDR3 DNA: TGTGCCAGCAGGGCGATAGCGGGGCCGGGGGAGACCCAGTACTTC
clone size: many; D gene: .; J gene: TRBJ2-7; V gene: TRBV5-1; CDR3 protein: CASSSTGLIDEQYF; CDR3 DNA: TGCGCCAGCAGCTCAACAGGGTTAATCGACGAGCAGTACTTC
clone size: .; D gene: .; J gene: TRBJ1-4; V gene: TRBV2; CDR3 protein: CASSVGGNREKLFF; CDR3 DNA: TGTGCCAGCAGTGTAGGGGGGAATCGGGAAAAACTGTTTTTT
clone size: many; D gene: TRBD2; J gene: TRBJ2-1; V gene: TRBV6-2/TRBV6-3; CDR3 protein: CASTLAGGPYNEQFF; CDR3 DNA: TGTGCCAGCACCCTAGCGGGAGGGCCCTACAATGAGCAGTTCTTC
clone size: .; D gene: TRBD2; J gene: TRBJ2-5; V gene: TRBV20-1; CDR3 protein: CSASSGQTQYF; CDR3 DNA: TGCAGTGCTAGTAGCGGGCAGACCCAGTACTTC
clone size: few; D gene: TRBD2; J gene: TRBJ2-5; V gene: TRBV2; CDR3 protein: CASNPGLAGGPGETQYF; CDR3 DNA: TGTGCCAGCAACCCGGGACTAGCGGGAGGGCCAGGAGAGACCCAGTACTTC
clone size: many; D gene: .; J gene: TRBJ2-5; V gene: TRBV6-2/TRBV6-3; CDR3 protein: CASSRGFGIETQYF; CDR3 DNA: TGTGCCAGCAGCCGCGGGTTTGGGATAGAGACCCAGTACTTC